The 12 T cell receptor beta chains listed next were all sequenced from one sample in a study of cytomegalovirus exposure and HLA in healthy donors (dated by TCRdb to 2016 to 2017). Receptors were amplified or captured by the immunoSEQ multiplex PCR assay. TCRdb mirrors the immuneACCESS table, restricted to in-frame sequences. Some clones are absent from its copies; in checked studies, under half trace to an unresolved V gene, and the reason for the others is unknown. Present in this sample are roughly 270,000 clones, 88% of which were seen just once. The top ten clones comprise over 0.85% of the sample. Source material: PBMCs. These TCRs come from a woman aged 18-30 years in good health and CMV-seronegative.

This chain links TRBV5-4 with TRBJ2-7, with 14 bases lining up with TRBD2. The CDR3 sequence is 15 residues long. CDR1 and CDR2 from the germline V gene are SGHNT and YYREEE (reference sequence). J was trimmed by 9 bases and V by 3 bases; bases with no gene match: 8. This chain's CDR3 is CASSSVGLAGVVQYF. CDR3 coding DNA: TGTGCCAGCAGCTCTGTGGGACTAGCGGGAGTTGTGCAGTACTTC. Complete variable domain (other parts from reference TRBV5-4 and TRBJ2-7): ETGVTQSPTHLIKTRGQQVTLRCSSQSGHNTVSWYQQALGQGPQFIFQYYREEENGRGNFPPRFSGLQFPNYSSELNVNALELDDSALYLCASSSVGLAGVVQYFGPGTRLTVT.

The chain is built from TRBV9 and TRBJ2-3; D may be TRBD2 (6 bases). This CDR3 is 13 amino acids long. V shed 0 bases and J shed 8 bases, with 10 bases lying between them. In germline, CDR1 is SGDLS, CDR2 YYNGEE. The CDR3 DNA reads TGTGCCAGCAGCGTAGCTGTGGGGGGTACGCAGTATTTT. This translates into CASSVAVGGTQYF.

This clone showed up just once. This chain links TRBV6-5 with TRBJ2-5, with D perhaps matching TRBD2 (5 bases). CDR1 is MNHEY, CDR2 SVGAGI, per germline. The CDR3 sequence is 15 residues long. V was shortened by 2 bases and J by 4 bases, with 14 bases between the two germline ends. CDR3 amino acids: CASSYRDSRAETQYF. In DNA, the CDR3 is TGTGCCAGCAGTTACCGGGATTCTAGGGCAGAGACCCAGTACTTC.

V gene TRBV5-8 combines with J gene TRBJ2-3; TRBD1 aligns across 9 bases. Germline CDR1 SGHTS, CDR2 YDEGEE. The CDR3 totals 20 residues. V was pared by 1 base and J by 5 bases, with 20 bases of the junction left unmatched. CDR3 DNA sequence: TGTGCCAGCAGCTTGTACAGGCTCGGAGTCGCGGGACAGGGAAGAGATACGCAGTATTTT. Translating gives CASSLYRLGVAGQGRDTQYF.

In this sample, this clone turned up a few times. This chain connects TRBV12-5 to TRBJ2-7; 9 bases map to TRBD1. The CDR3 has 14 amino acids. Germline-derived CDR1 and CDR2 are LGHNT and FRNRAP. V gave up 7 bases and J gave up 2 bases; unmatched junction bases: 6. The CDR3 spells CASAFGTGTYEQYF. CDR3 sequence (DNA): TGTGCTAGTGCCTTTGGGACAGGGACCTACGAGCAGTACTTC.

The table lists this clone with a few counts. The chain combines TRBV11-3 with TRBJ2-5, with TRBD2 matching 7 bases. In germline, CDR1 is SGHNT, CDR2 YENEEA. With 9 bases clipped from V and 3 bases from J, the junction kept 7 bases outside the gene matches. The CDR3 sequence is 13 residues long. The CDR3 DNA is TGTGCCAGGCTAGGGCGGGGGAAAGAGACCCAGTACTTC. Translation gives CARLGRGKETQYF.

Written as DNA, the CDR3 is TGCGCCAGCAGTCCCCGGGCGACAGGGGAAATTCTAGATACGCAGTATTTT. Translation gives CASSPRATGEILDTQYF. The V gene is TRBV4-3, the J gene TRBJ2-3; 8 bases are a match to TRBD1. The CDR3 totals 17 residues. Germline V gives CDR1 LGHNA, CDR2 YSLEER. The V and J ends lost 6 bases and 5 bases, in that order; junction bases with no gene match: 16.

J is TRBJ2-7 and V is TRBV27, with 14 nucleotides matching TRBD2. The CDR3 runs 17 residues. Germline values: CDR1 MNHEY, CDR2 SMNVEV (reference sequence). V lost 5 bases, J lost 4 bases, and 10 bases stayed unmatched. CDR3 in DNA: TGTGCCAGCAGTCCGGGACTAGCGGGAGTATTGAGGTACGAGCAGTACTTC. Translating gives CASSPGLAGVLRYEQYF.

This clone was found once. The chain employs TRBV18 and TRBJ1-1, with D perhaps matching TRBD1 (5 bases). The V end lost 3 bases, the J end lost 1 base, and 12 bases lay between the germline ends. This CDR3 has 15 residues. In germline, CDR1 is KGHSH, CDR2 LQKENI. The CDR3 sequence is CASSPPPTGNTEAFF. As DNA, the CDR3 is TGTGCCAGCTCACCCCCCCCCACAGGGAACACTGAAGCTTTCTTT.

The chain couples TRBV5-6 to TRBJ2-7, with D maybe TRBD1 (7 bases). Germline lookup yields CDR1 SGHDT and CDR2 YYEEEE. This CDR3 has 14 residues. V lost 5 bases, J lost 5 bases, and 17 bases lay in between. Written as DNA, the CDR3 is TGTGCCAGCAGTCGAGCCGGGGGACAGAACGAGCAGTACTTC. The encoded protein is CASSRAGGQNEQYF.

This sequence joins TRBV2 and TRBJ1-2; D is perhaps TRBD1 (5 bases). Germline-derived CDR1 and CDR2 are SNHLY and FYNNEI. The length of the CDR3 is 13 residues. The CDR3: CANEQVLNYGYTF. Here the CDR3 DNA reads TGTGCAAATGAACAGGTTTTGAACTATGGCTACACCTTC.

This chain connects TRBV15 to TRBJ2-7, with 10 bases identical to TRBD2. CDR3 length equals 19 residues. The V segment lost 2 bases and the J segment 6 bases; nucleotides outside the gene matches: 19. Per germline, CDR1 LNHNV and CDR2 YYDKDF (reference sequence). The CDR3 DNA reads TGTGCCACCAGCAGATTCCGCTCGGGTCTCAGCGGGAGGGAGGGCGAGCAGTACTTC. This codes for CATSRFRSGLSGREGEQYF.